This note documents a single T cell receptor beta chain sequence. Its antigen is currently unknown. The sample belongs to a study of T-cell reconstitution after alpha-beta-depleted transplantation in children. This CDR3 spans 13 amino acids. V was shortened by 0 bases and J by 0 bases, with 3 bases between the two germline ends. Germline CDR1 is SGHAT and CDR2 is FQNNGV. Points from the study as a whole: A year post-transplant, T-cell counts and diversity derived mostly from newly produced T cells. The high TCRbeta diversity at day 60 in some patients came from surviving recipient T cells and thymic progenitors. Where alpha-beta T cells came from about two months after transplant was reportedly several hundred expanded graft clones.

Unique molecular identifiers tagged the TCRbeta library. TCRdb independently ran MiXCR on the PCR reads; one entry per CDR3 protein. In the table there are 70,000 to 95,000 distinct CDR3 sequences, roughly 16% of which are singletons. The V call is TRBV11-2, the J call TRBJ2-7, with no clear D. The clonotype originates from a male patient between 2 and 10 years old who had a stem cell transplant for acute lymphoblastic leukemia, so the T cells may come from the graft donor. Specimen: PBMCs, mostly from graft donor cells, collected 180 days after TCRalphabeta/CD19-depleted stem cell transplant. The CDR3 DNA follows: TGTGCCAGCAGCTTAGACCACTCCTACGAGCAGTACTTC. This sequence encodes CASSLDHSYEQYF. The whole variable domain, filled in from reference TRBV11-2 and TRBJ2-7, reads EAGVAQSPRYKIIEKRQSVAFWCNPISGHATLYWYQQILGQGPKLLIQFQNNGVVDDSQLPKDRFSAERLKGVDSTLKIQPAKLEDSAVYLCASSLDHSYEQYFGPGTRLTVT.